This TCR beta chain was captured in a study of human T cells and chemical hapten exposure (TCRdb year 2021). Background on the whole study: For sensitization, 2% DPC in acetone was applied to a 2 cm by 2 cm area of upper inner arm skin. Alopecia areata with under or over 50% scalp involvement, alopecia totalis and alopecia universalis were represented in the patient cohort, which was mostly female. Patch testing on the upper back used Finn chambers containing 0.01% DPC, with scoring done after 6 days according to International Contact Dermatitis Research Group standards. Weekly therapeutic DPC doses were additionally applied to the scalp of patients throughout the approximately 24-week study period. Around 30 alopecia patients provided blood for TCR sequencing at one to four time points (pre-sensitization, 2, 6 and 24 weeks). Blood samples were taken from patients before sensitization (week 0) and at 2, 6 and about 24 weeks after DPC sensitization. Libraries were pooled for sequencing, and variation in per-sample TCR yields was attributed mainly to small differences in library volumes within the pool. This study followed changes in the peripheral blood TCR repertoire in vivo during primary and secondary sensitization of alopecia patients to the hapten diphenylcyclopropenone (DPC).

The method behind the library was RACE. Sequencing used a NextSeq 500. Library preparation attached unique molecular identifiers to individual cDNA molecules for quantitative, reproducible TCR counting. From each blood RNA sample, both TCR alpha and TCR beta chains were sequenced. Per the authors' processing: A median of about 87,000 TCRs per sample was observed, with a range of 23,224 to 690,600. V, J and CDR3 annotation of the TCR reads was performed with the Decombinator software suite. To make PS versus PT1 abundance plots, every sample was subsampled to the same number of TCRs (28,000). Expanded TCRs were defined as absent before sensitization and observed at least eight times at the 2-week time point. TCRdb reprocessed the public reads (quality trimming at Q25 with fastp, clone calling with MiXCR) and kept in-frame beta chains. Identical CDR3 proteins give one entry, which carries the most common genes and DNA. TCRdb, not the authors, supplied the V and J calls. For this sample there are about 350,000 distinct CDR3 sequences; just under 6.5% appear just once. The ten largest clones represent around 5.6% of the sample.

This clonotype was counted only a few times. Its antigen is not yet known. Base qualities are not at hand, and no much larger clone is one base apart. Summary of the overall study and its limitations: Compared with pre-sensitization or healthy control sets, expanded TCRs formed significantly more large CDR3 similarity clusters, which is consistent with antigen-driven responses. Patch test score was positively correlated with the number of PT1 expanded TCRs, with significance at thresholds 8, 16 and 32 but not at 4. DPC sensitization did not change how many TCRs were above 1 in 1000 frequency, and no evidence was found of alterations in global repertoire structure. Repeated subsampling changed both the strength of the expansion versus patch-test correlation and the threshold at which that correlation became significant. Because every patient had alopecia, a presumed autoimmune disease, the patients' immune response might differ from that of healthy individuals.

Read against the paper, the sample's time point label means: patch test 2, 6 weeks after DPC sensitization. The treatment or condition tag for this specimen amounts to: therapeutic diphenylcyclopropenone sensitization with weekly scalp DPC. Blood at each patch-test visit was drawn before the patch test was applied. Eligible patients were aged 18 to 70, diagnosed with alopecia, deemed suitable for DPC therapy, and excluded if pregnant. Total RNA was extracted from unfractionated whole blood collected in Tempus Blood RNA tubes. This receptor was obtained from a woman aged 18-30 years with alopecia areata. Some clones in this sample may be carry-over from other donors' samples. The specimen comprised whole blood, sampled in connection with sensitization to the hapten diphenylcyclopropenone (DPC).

The DNA sequence reads TGTGCCAGCAGCTTAGTTAGTGAGATCACCGGGGAGCTGTTTTTT. It is translated as CASSLVSEITGELFF. The chain couples TRBV7-2 to TRBJ2-2, with the D segment identity uncertain. The germline V gene specifies SGHTA as CDR1 and FQGNSA as CDR2. The CDR3 starts with the cysteine, ends with the phenylalanine, and has 15 residues. Only CDR3 DNA remains: 45 bases, in frame from the first base. V drops 1 base and J drops 4 bases, leaving 10 bases in between.